What follows are 17 T cell receptor beta chains derived from one specimen sequenced in a study of T cell repertoires in cytomegalovirus infection (dated by TCRdb to about 2019). TCRdb lists the instrument as Illumina HiSeq 1500. TCRdb passed the public sequencing reads through fastp at Q25 and MiXCR, retaining productive beta sequences. Rows matching on CDR3 protein sequence are summarized as one entry with the most common DNA and genes. The sample yields some 320,000 distinct CDR3 sequences; around 9.5% were counted once. Together, the top ten hold roughly 4% of the sample. What was sequenced was PBMCs. The receptors derive from a human donor in good health (CMV status not recorded). Some clones in this sample may be carry-over from other donors' samples.

As to this clonotype: This clone may be a read error of a much larger clone one base away. The J gene is TRBJ2-1, the V gene TRBV7-3, with D hard to call. CDR1 is SGHTA, CDR2 FQGTGA, per germline. The CDR3 length is 12 residues. V shed 6 bases and J shed 11 bases, with 14 bases lying between them. The CDR3 region has the DNA TGTGCCAGCAGTCCAAATAGGAATAAGCAGTTCTTC. Protein sequence: CASSPNRNKQFF.

This clonotype has a handful of counts. The gene calls are TRBV2 and TRBJ2-7, with D possibly matching TRBD1 (5 bases). CDR1 is SNHLY, CDR2 FYNNEI, per germline. The V end lost 11 bases, the J end lost 0 bases, and 17 bases lay between the germline ends. This CDR3 has 14 residues. Here the CDR3 DNA reads TGTGCCGGCGCGTTGGCAGGGCCCTCCTACGAGCAGTACTTC. This gives the protein CAGALAGPSYEQYF.

This clonotype was recorded a few times. J is TRBJ2-1 and V is TRBV20-1; perhaps TRBD1 as D (6 bases). The CDR3 runs 14 residues. The germline gives CDR1 DFQATT, CDR2 SNEGSKA (reference sequence). With 5 bases removed from V and 3 bases from J, the gap between germline ends came to 14 bases. The CDR3 loop is CSAANRDNYNEQFF. Here the CDR3 DNA reads TGCAGTGCTGCGAACAGGGATAACTACAATGAGCAGTTCTTC.

This clonotype was recorded many times. The V and J genes are TRBV7-2 and TRBJ2-4, with unresolved D. There are 15 residues in the CDR3. Deletions cut 5 bases from V and 0 bases from J, with 11 bases between. Per the germline V gene, CDR1 is SGHTA and CDR2 is FQGNSA. The CDR3 coding sequence is TGTGCCAGCAGCCCGATAGGCCCAGCCAAAAACATTCAGTACTTC. This codes for CASSPIGPAKNIQYF.

J is TRBJ1-1 and V is TRBV5-1; D remains unclear. This CDR3 is 13 amino acids long. Trimming shortened V by 4 bases and J by 1 base, and 8 bases separated the two germline ends. The germline V gene has CDR1 SGHRS and CDR2 YFSETQ. In DNA form, the CDR3 reads TGCGCCAGCAGCCCCCGGGAGAACACTGAAGCTTTCTTT. Protein: CASSPRENTEAFF.

There are many counts of this clonotype. This rearrangement joins TRBV14 to TRBJ2-3; the D gene is possibly TRBD2 (6 bases). Trimming removed 4 bases at V and 3 bases at J, with 20 bases between. This CDR3 is built from 17 residues. Germline V CDR1 and CDR2: SGHDN, FVKESK. In nucleotides, the CDR3 is TGTGCCAGCAGCCCTCTCGGATGGAGGGTGGGTACAGATACGCAGTATTTT. Encoded protein: CASSPLGWRVGTDTQYF.

The table lists this clonotype with a few counts. V usage is TRBV5-5 and J usage is TRBJ2-5; the match to TRBD1 covers 8 bases. Trimming removed 3 bases from V and 4 bases from J; junction bases left unmatched: 11. The CDR3 covers 16 residues. CDR1 SGHKS and CDR2 YYEKEE come from the germline V gene (reference sequence). The CDR3 sequence is CASSSRTGRVPETQYF. CDR3 sequence (DNA): TGTGCCAGCAGCTCACGGACAGGGAGAGTTCCAGAGACCCAGTACTTC.

This clonotype was observed many times. The chain couples TRBV6-1 to TRBJ2-1; 7 nucleotides match TRBD2. The junction had 13 bases not matched to a gene; V was cut back by 8 bases and J by 6 bases. The germline V gene encodes CDR1 MNHNS and CDR2 SASEGT. There are 15 residues in the CDR3. As DNA, the CDR3 is TGTGCCAGCGGTGGGAGGGAGGCGCCTGGCAATGAGCAGTTCTTC. Its translation is CASGGREAPGNEQFF.

This chain links TRBV6-2 or TRBV6-3 with TRBJ2-1; the D is unclear. Looked up from germline, CDR1 is MNHEY and CDR2 is SVGEGT. CDR3 length equals 14 residues. The V gene lost 7 bases and the J gene lost 0 bases, with 10 bases spanning the gap. CDR3 DNA sequence: TGTGCCAGCAAGTACACCAGCTCCTACAATGAGCAGTTCTTC. This gives the protein CASKYTSSYNEQFF.

This clonotype came up many times. The chain is built from TRBV10-3 and TRBJ2-3; D possibly corresponds to TRBD1 (6 bases). CDR3 length equals 16 residues. Germline-derived CDR1 and CDR2 are ENHRY and SYGVKD. Deletions cut 3 bases from V and 6 bases from J, with 19 bases between. The CDR3 region is CAISDLGRGIRDTQYF. Here the CDR3 DNA reads TGTGCCATCAGTGACCTCGGCAGGGGTATAAGGGATACGCAGTATTTT.

V gene TRBV10-1 combines with J gene TRBJ1-5, with D uncertain. V gave up 0 bases and J gave up 3 bases, with 18 bases separating them. Germline loops: CDR1 WNHNN, CDR2 SYGVQD (reference sequence). The CDR3 runs to 18 residues. The CDR3 nucleotides are TGCGCCAGCAGTGAGTCTCCCGCAAGAACGGGCTACAATCAGCCCCAGCATTTT. Translated, it gives CASSESPARTGYNQPQHF.

This clonotype was seen repeatedly, ten times or more. V is TRBV29-1 and J is TRBJ2-5, with D uncertain. This CDR3 is 16 amino acids long. Trimming removed 0 bases at V and 4 bases at J, with 18 bases between. The germline V gene encodes CDR1 SQVTM and CDR2 ANQGSEA. The DNA of the CDR3 is TGCAGCGTTGAAGAAGGCACGTCTTGGCGTCCAGAGACCCAGTACTTC. Its protein product is CSVEEGTSWRPETQYF.

This clonotype has ten or more counts. The chain combines TRBV7-2 with TRBJ2-7, with D perhaps TRBD1 or TRBD2 (5 bases each). Germline V gene sequence: CDR1 SGHTA, CDR2 FQGNSA. Deletions cut 1 base from V and 5 bases from J, with 12 bases between. CDR3 length equals 14 residues. In nucleotides, the CDR3 is TGTGCCAGCAGCTTAGGTGGGGGAAGGAACGAGCAGTACTTC. Encoded protein: CASSLGGGRNEQYF.

With regard to this clonotype: Given a much more abundant clone one base away, this may be a read error. The rearrangement links TRBV7-8 to TRBJ2-1; no clear D gene. CDR3 length: 12 amino acids. CDR1 and CDR2 from the germline V gene are SGHVS and FQNEAQ. The CDR3 sequence is CTSSLLYNEQFF. Here the CDR3 DNA reads TGTACCAGCAGCTTACTTTACAATGAGCAGTTCTTC.

The rearrangement uses TRBV5-1 and TRBJ2-7, with D perhaps TRBD1 or TRBD2 (5 bases each). This CDR3 comprises 13 residues. From germline, CDR1 is SGHRS and CDR2 YFSETQ. The V end was cut by 4 bases, the J end by 9 bases, with 17 bases between. The CDR3 nucleotides are TGCGCCAGCAGCGAGGACATGGGACCTCGGCAGTACTTC. Its protein product is CASSEDMGPRQYF.

The chain uses TRBV6-2 or TRBV6-3 and TRBJ2-6, with D hard to call. In germline, CDR1 is MNHEY, CDR2 SVGEGT. The CDR3 runs 16 residues. Trimming shortened V by 2 bases and J by 0 bases, and 8 bases separated the two germline ends. The CDR3 sequence: CASSYQQFSGANVLTF. The CDR3 bases are TGTGCCAGCAGTTACCAACAGTTCTCTGGGGCCAACGTCCTGACTTTC.

In this sample, this clonotype turned up many times. The chain recombines TRBV11-2 with TRBJ1-1; 8 bases line up with TRBD1. There are 15 residues in the CDR3. Per germline, CDR1 SGHAT and CDR2 FQNNGV. Trimming at V came to 5 bases and at J to 0 bases, leaving 5 bases not matched to a gene. The CDR3 loop reads CASSNRGRMNTEAFF. The CDR3, as DNA: TGTGCCAGCAGCAACAGGGGGAGAATGAACACTGAAGCTTTCTTT.